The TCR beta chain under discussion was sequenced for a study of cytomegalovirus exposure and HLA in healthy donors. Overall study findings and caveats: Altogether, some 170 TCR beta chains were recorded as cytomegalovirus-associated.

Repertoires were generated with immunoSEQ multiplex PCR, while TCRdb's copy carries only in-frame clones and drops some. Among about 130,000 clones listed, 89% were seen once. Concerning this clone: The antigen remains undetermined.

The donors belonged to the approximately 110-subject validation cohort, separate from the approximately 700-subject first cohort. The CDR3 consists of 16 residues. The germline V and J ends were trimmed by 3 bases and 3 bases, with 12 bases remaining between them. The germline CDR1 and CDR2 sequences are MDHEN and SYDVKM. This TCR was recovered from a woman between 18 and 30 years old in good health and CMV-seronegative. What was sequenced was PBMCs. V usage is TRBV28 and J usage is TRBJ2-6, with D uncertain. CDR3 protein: CASSFLSYHGANVLTF. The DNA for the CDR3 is TGTGCCAGCAGTTTTCTTTCCTACCATGGGGCCAACGTCCTGACTTTC.